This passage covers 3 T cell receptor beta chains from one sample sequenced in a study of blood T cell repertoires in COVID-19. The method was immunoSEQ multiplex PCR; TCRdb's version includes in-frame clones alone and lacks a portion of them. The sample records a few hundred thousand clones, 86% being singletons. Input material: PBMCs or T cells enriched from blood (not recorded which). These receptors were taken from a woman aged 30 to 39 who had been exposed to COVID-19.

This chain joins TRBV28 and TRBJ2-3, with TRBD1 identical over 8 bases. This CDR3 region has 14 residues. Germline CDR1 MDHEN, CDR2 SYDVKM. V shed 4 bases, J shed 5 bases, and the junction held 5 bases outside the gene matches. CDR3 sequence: CASSSGQGVDTQYF. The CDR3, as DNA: TGTGCCAGCAGTTCCGGACAGGGCGTAGATACGCAGTATTTT.

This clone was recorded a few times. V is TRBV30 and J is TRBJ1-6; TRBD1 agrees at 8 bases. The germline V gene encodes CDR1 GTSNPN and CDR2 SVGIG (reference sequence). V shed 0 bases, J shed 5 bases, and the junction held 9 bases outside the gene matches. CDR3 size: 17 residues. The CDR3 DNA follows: TGTGCCTGGAGTGTAACGAGGACAGGGTACCATAATTCACCCCTCCACTTT. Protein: CAWSVTRTGYHNSPLHF.

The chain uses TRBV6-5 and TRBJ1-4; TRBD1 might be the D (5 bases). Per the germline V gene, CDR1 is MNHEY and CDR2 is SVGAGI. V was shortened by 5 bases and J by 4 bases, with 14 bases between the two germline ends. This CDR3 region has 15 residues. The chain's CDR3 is CASSLAGGYNEKLFF. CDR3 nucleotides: TGTGCCAGCAGTCTAGCCGGGGGATATAATGAAAAACTGTTTTTT.